This TCR beta chain is from a study of lymphopenia after photon versus proton radiotherapy. Germline CDR1 and CDR2: SGHNT and YYREEE (reference sequence). The ends were cut back, 3 bases at V and 0 bases at J, with 7 bases in the middle. The CDR3 length is 14 residues. Here immunoSEQ multiplex PCR was the method, and the copy in TCRdb shows in-frame clones only, minus some. The table includes tens of thousands of clones, 90% to 95% detected once. The source material was peripheral blood, sampled from a patient treated with photon-based radiotherapy. The chain carries TRBV5-4 and TRBJ2-1; D unresolved. This clonotype was sampled from a man aged 55 to 70 with cholangiocarcinoma. The CDR3 spells CASSSRSSYNEQFF. The CDR3 bases are TGTGCCAGCAGCTCCCGAAGCTCCTACAATGAGCAGTTCTTC.